One and the same sample provided the 29 T cell receptor beta chains below, sequenced in a study of chemoradiotherapy in HPV16-positive cancers (dated by TCRdb to between 2021 and 2023). Library generation was performed with the immunoSEQ multiplex PCR assay. TCRdb carries this immuneACCESS record with in-frame sequences only. Its versions omit some clonotypes, under half of them owing to an unresolved V gene in the studies checked, with the rest unexplained. The sample records roughly 25,000 clones, roughly 94% of which are singletons. Together, the top ten hold 2.7% of the sample. Sampling took place from a patient who underwent chemoradiotherapy. All receptors come from a human donor with HPV-associated anogenital cancer.

Only a few counts were recorded for this clone. The V and J genes are TRBV19 and TRBJ1-1; weak D call: TRBD1 (5 bases). Per germline, CDR1 LNHDA and CDR2 SQIVND (reference sequence). This CDR3 region has 13 residues. The germline V and J ends were trimmed by 5 bases and 4 bases, with 11 bases remaining between them. This chain's CDR3 is CASSASTATEAFF. Here the CDR3 DNA reads TGTGCCAGTAGTGCTTCGACAGCCACTGAAGCTTTCTTT.

V and J are TRBV5-8 and TRBJ1-1, with 7 nucleotides matching TRBD1. CDR1 is SGHTS and CDR2 is YDEGEE in the germline V gene. V lost 0 bases, J lost 5 bases, and 7 bases stayed unmatched. This CDR3 has 15 residues. The CDR3 is CASSLADRVQTEAFF. The CDR3 DNA reads TGTGCCAGCAGCTTGGCAGACAGGGTCCAAACTGAAGCTTTCTTT.

J is TRBJ2-7 and V is TRBV6-6; perhaps TRBD2 as D (5 bases). The ends were cut back, 8 bases at V and 0 bases at J, with 8 bases in the middle. CDR1 and CDR2 from the germline V gene are MNHNY and SVGAGI (reference sequence). The CDR3 length is 12 residues. In DNA, the CDR3 is TGTGCCAGCGGACGGGGCTCCTACGAGCAGTACTTC. Translation: CASGRGSYEQYF.

CDR3 sequence (DNA): TGTGCCAGCAGCGTAACAACGGGTGAAAAACTGTTTTTT. Its translation is CASSVTTGEKLFF. The chain employs TRBV27 and TRBJ1-4; the D is unclear. The CDR3 totals 13 residues. Looked up from germline, CDR1 is MNHEY and CDR2 is SMNVEV (reference sequence). Trimming removed 6 bases from V and 7 bases from J, with 12 bases in between.

This chain links TRBV5-1 with TRBJ2-2, with a tentative D call TRBD1 (5 bases). Germline loops: CDR1 SGHRS, CDR2 YFSETQ. This CDR3 has 16 residues. V dropped 0 bases and J dropped 1 base, with 10 bases sitting between them. This CDR3 reads CASSLGFGQNTGELFF. DNA for the CDR3: TGCGCCAGCAGCTTGGGATTCGGACAGAACACCGGGGAGCTGTTTTTT.

The chain is built from TRBV11-1 and TRBJ2-5; no firm D call. CDR3 size: 13 residues. CDR1 is SGHAT and CDR2 is FQDESV in the germline V gene (reference sequence). The V and J ends lost 6 bases and 1 base respectively, with 9 bases between them. The CDR3 bases are TGTGCCAGCAGTCCGGGCTCCCAAGAGACCCAGTACTTC. Translation gives CASSPGSQETQYF. Full variable domain (outside the CDR3, taken from reference TRBV11-1 and TRBJ2-5): EAEVAQSPRYKITEKSQAVAFWCDPISGHATLYWYRQILGQGPELLVQFQDESVVDDSQLPKDRFSAERLKGVDSTLKIQPAELGDSAMYLCASSPGSQETQYFGPGTRLLVL.

The chain combines TRBV6-1 with TRBJ2-1, with TRBD2 matching over 7 bases. The CDR3 contains 12 residues. Germline V gene sequence: CDR1 MNHNS, CDR2 SASEGT. CDR3: CAGGRERNEQFF. The CDR3 DNA reads as TGTGCTGGGGGGAGGGAGAGAAATGAGCAGTTCTTC.

V gene TRBV5-1 combines with J gene TRBJ1-1; weak D call: TRBD1 (5 bases). The ends were cut back, 4 bases at V and 5 bases at J, with 18 bases in the middle. Germline V gene sequence: CDR1 SGHRS, CDR2 YFSETQ. The CDR3 has 15 residues. The CDR3 region has the DNA TGCGCCAGCAGCGATCCGGATTTCGGGGGGACTGAAGCTTTCTTT. This codes for CASSDPDFGGTEAFF.

This clone was counted once. This sequence joins TRBV27 and TRBJ2-5, with a weak D call TRBD1 (5 bases). V was trimmed by 5 bases and J by 6 bases, leaving 13 bases between them. This CDR3 region has 13 residues. Germline V gives CDR1 MNHEY, CDR2 SMNVEV (reference sequence). CDR3 nucleotide sequence: TGTGCCAGCAGTCAGACAGTGAAACAGACCCAGTACTTC. This translates into CASSQTVKQTQYF.

This chain links TRBV5-8 with TRBJ1-5; no clear D gene. In germline, CDR1 is SGHTS, CDR2 YDEGEE. CDR3 length: 12 amino acids. V lost 4 bases and J 4 bases, leaving 6 bases between the germline ends. CDR3 protein: CASSPSNQPQHF. Here the CDR3 DNA reads TGTGCCAGCAGCCCGTCAAATCAGCCCCAGCATTTT.

This clone was counted once. The rearrangement links TRBV13 to TRBJ2-3, with D unclear. This CDR3 comprises 12 residues. Trimming cost V 4 bases and J 0 bases, with 2 bases left between them. CDR1 PRHDT and CDR2 FYEKMQ come from the germline V gene (reference sequence). This CDR3 reads CASSSSTDTQYF. CDR3 DNA: TGTGCCAGCAGCTCGAGCACAGATACGCAGTATTTT.

The table lists this clone with a few counts. V is TRBV29-1 and J is TRBJ2-7; TRBD2 agrees at 8 bases. The V gene's germline CDR1 is SQVTM and CDR2 ANQGSEA. The CDR3 has 12 amino acids. The CDR3 loop reads CYGGDPRYEQYF. The CDR3 nucleotides are TGCTACGGGGGGGACCCCCGGTACGAGCAGTACTTC.

The rearrangement uses TRBV5-8 and TRBJ2-1, with TRBD2 identical over 8 bases. Germline V gene data show CDR1 as SGHTS and CDR2 as YDEGEE. This CDR3 is built from 15 residues. The V and J ends lost 6 bases and 4 bases, in that order; junction bases with no gene match: 9. In nucleotides, the CDR3 is TGTGCCAGCAACCGTGGACTAGCAGTTTACAATGAGCAGTTCTTC. Encoded protein: CASNRGLAVYNEQFF.

The J gene is TRBJ1-3, the V gene TRBV28; D call uncertain. V lost 8 bases to trimming and J lost 0 bases, with 11 bases between them. The CDR3 spans 14 residues. Germline assignment: CDR1 MDHEN and CDR2 SYDVKM. CDR3 region: CASVTPGSGNTIYF. CDR3 in DNA: TGTGCCAGCGTCACACCGGGCTCTGGAAACACCATATATTTT.

This chain connects TRBV5-1 to TRBJ2-1; D perhaps matches TRBD2 (5 bases). Germline V gives CDR1 SGHRS, CDR2 YFSETQ. This CDR3 region has 16 residues. The germline V and J ends were trimmed by 0 bases and 7 bases, with 17 bases remaining between them. The CDR3 here is CASSLVLGSRGNEQFF. The CDR3 coding sequence is TGCGCCAGCAGCTTGGTTTTAGGGAGCCGAGGGAATGAGCAGTTCTTC.

The CDR3 loop reads CASSPLGQGSNEKLFF. The DNA of the CDR3 is TGCGCCAGCAGCCCCCTCGGACAGGGCTCGAATGAAAAACTGTTTTTT. This chain uses TRBV5-1 with TRBJ1-4; 8 bases are a match to TRBD1. The ends lost 4 bases at V and 5 bases at J; junction bases unmatched: 10. The CDR3 totals 16 residues. The germline V gene has CDR1 SGHRS and CDR2 YFSETQ.

The chain is built from TRBV18 and TRBJ2-5; 9 bases match TRBD1. The ends lost 2 bases at V and 2 bases at J; junction bases unmatched: 9. Looked up from germline, CDR1 is KGHSH and CDR2 is LQKENI. The CDR3 runs to 17 residues. The CDR3 coding sequence is TGTGCCAGCTCACCAATGAGGACAGGGGTCTCTCAAGAGACCCAGTACTTC. Translated: CASSPMRTGVSQETQYF.

The chain has TRBV11-2 and TRBJ1-4; D ambiguous. The germline V gene encodes CDR1 SGHAT and CDR2 FQNNGV. This CDR3 spans 16 amino acids. V was clipped by 2 bases and J by 5 bases, with 15 bases between them. The CDR3 is CASSLRRSGNNEKLFF. The CDR3 DNA reads TGTGCCAGCAGCTTAAGGCGTTCGGGGAACAATGAAAAACTGTTTTTT.

This chain joins TRBV5-1 and TRBJ2-2, with D hard to call. CDR3 length equals 14 residues. The V end was cut by 1 base, the J end by 6 bases, with 10 bases between. Per germline, CDR1 SGHRS and CDR2 YFSETQ. CDR3 protein: CASSLTSGPGELFF. CDR3 DNA sequence: TGCGCCAGCAGCTTGACGAGTGGCCCCGGGGAGCTGTTTTTT.

J is TRBJ1-3 and V is TRBV11-2; 9 positions match TRBD1. CDR3 length: 19 amino acids. V shed 5 bases and J 4 bases; nucleotides not matched to a gene: 18. Germline V gives CDR1 SGHAT, CDR2 FQNNGV. The CDR3, as DNA: TGTGCCAGCAGCCTACGTTCCGGGACAGGGAGTACGTGGGGAAACACCATATATTTT. Translating it yields CASSLRSGTGSTWGNTIYF.

The genes are TRBV5-1 and TRBJ2-5; 7 bases fit TRBD2. Germline V CDR1 and CDR2: SGHRS, YFSETQ. The junction had 8 bases not matched to a gene; V was cut back by 4 bases and J by 5 bases. This CDR3 contains 14 residues. CDR3 protein: CASSPSGGRETQYF. For the CDR3, the DNA is TGCGCCAGCAGCCCCTCGGGGGGTAGGGAGACCCAGTACTTC.

This clone was seen just once. V and J are TRBV6-5 and TRBJ1-2; D gene uncertain. The germline V and J ends were trimmed by 0 bases and 6 bases, with 11 bases remaining between them. Germline V gives CDR1 MNHEY, CDR2 SVGAGI. CDR3 length: 14 amino acids. The CDR3 sequence is CASSYSSKRNGYTF. In DNA form, the CDR3 reads TGTGCCAGCAGTTACTCTTCCAAGCGGAATGGCTACACCTTC.

V is TRBV6-1 and J is TRBJ1-2; D is possibly TRBD1 (5 bases). This CDR3 contains 17 residues. V lost 2 bases, J lost 6 bases, and 22 bases lay in between. Germline CDR1 and CDR2: MNHNS and SASEGT. In DNA form, the CDR3 reads TGTGCCAGCAGTGAATCCCACACCGGGACCATCGGAGATGGCTACACCTTC. The encoded protein is CASSESHTGTIGDGYTF.

The chain is built from TRBV7-9 and TRBJ2-3; maybe TRBD1 (5 bases). Looked up from germline, CDR1 is SEHNR and CDR2 is FQNEAQ (reference sequence). This CDR3 region has 17 residues. Trimming stripped 5 bases from V and 2 bases from J, with 20 bases between. CDR3 residues: CASSEDHPTEHTDTQYF. For the CDR3, the DNA is TGTGCCAGCAGCGAGGATCACCCGACAGAGCACACAGATACGCAGTATTTT.

The gene calls are TRBV6-5 and TRBJ2-2, with unresolved D. Germline CDR1 is MNHEY and CDR2 is SVGAGI. V lost 2 bases to trimming and J lost 2 bases, with 12 bases between them. The CDR3 is 16 residues long. CDR3 amino acids: CASSYGRQLNTGELFF. In nucleotides, the CDR3 is TGTGCCAGCAGTTACGGTCGGCAGCTTAACACCGGGGAGCTGTTTTTT.

This clone was counted once. The CDR3 DNA sequence: TGTGCCAGCAGTAAGGGTTCCTACGAGCAGTACTTC. Protein sequence: CASSKGSYEQYF. The chain recombines TRBV6-6 with TRBJ2-7; D ambiguous. The V gene lost 5 bases and the J gene lost 1 base, with 6 bases spanning the gap. Germline CDR1 reads MNHNY; CDR2 reads SVGAGI (reference sequence). This CDR3 is built from 12 residues.

The CDR3 is CAWSSKSLVGAEAFF. CDR3 coding DNA: TGTGCCTGGAGTTCCAAGTCCTTGGTGGGGGCTGAAGCTTTCTTT. V usage is TRBV30 and J usage is TRBJ1-1; D is possibly TRBD1 (5 bases). CDR1 GTSNPN and CDR2 SVGIG come from the germline V gene (reference sequence). Trimming removed 2 bases at V and 6 bases at J, with 19 bases between. This CDR3 region has 15 residues.

This chain links TRBV28 with TRBJ2-3; maybe TRBD2 (5 bases). V was cut by 5 bases and J by 1 base, with 10 bases left in between. CDR1 MDHEN and CDR2 SYDVKM come from the germline V gene. This CDR3 contains 14 residues. CDR3 loop: CASSTRGGTDTQYF. The DNA for the CDR3 is TGTGCCAGCAGTACTCGGGGTGGCACAGATACGCAGTATTTT. Combining the CDR3 with reference TRBV28 and TRBJ2-3 gives the whole variable domain DVKVTQSSRYLVKRTGEKVFLECVQDMDHENMFWYRQDPGLGLRLIYFSYDVKMKEKGDIPEGYSVSREKKERFSLILESASTNQTSMYLCASSTRGGTDTQYFGPGTRLTVL.

This chain uses TRBV28 with TRBJ1-6; D not resolved. V gave up 3 bases and J gave up 7 bases, with 13 bases separating them. Germline CDR1 MDHEN, CDR2 SYDVKM. The CDR3 loop spans 15 amino acids. CDR3 nucleotide sequence: TGTGCCAGCAGTTTTGAAGGACCCCTGAATTCACCCCTCCACTTT. Its protein is CASSFEGPLNSPLHF.